The TCR beta chain under discussion was sequenced for a study of response to subunit inactivated influenza vaccine. As to this clonotype: Antigen: not known.

Study conclusions and caveats: With each seasonal influenza vaccination, the authors suggested, few new T cells are recruited.

TCRdb itself ran the RT-PCR reads through MiXCR, one entry per CDR3 protein. The sample carries approximately 700,000 distinct CDR3 sequences, roughly 14% recorded once. The clonotype originates from a man in his fifties who received an inactivated influenza vaccine. The sample was PBMCs from blood, taken approximately 12 days after vaccination.

The CDR3 spells CASSLGRGEYNEQFF. Written as DNA, the CDR3 is TGTGCCAGCAGCTTGGGCCGGGGGGAATACAATGAGCAGTTCTTC. V and J are TRBV7-2 and TRBJ2-1; TRBD2 aligns across 7 bases. This CDR3 is built from 15 residues. V shed 3 bases and J 4 bases; nucleotides not matched to a gene: 6. Germline V gives CDR1 SGHTA, CDR2 FQGNSA.